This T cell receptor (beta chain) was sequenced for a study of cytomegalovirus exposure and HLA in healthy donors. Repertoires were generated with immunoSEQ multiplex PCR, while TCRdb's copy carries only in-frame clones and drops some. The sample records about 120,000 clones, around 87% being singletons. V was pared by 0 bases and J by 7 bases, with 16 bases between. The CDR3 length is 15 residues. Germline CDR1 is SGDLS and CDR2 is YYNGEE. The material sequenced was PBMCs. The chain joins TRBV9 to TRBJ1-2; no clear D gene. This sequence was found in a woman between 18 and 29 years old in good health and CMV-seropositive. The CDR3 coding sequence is TGTGCCAGCAGCGTAGAAGGGTACCAACGGGGTGGCTACACCTTC. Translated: CASSVEGYQRGGYTF.